This T cell receptor beta chain is from a study of T cell changes during pregnancy in multiple sclerosis. There are a few counts of this clone. Looked up from germline, CDR1 is MNHEY and CDR2 is SVGAGI. The CDR3 runs to 13 residues. Between the trimmed V and J ends, which lost 6 bases and 5 bases, there was a span of 13 bases. Libraries were prepared by immunoSEQ multiplex PCR; TCRdb keeps only in-frame clonotypes and omits some of them. In the table there are about 51,000 clones, roughly 94% of which are singletons. The starting material was CD4+ T cells from peripheral blood mononuclear cells, obtained in the second trimester of pregnancy. The clonotype originates from a female donor with multiple sclerosis, enrolled in a pregnancy study. V usage is TRBV6-5 and J usage is TRBJ1-1, with a possible D match to TRBD1 (6 bases). CDR3 nucleotides: TGTGCCAGCAGGAAACAGGGTTGGACTGAAGCTTTCTTT. It is translated as CASRKQGWTEAFF.